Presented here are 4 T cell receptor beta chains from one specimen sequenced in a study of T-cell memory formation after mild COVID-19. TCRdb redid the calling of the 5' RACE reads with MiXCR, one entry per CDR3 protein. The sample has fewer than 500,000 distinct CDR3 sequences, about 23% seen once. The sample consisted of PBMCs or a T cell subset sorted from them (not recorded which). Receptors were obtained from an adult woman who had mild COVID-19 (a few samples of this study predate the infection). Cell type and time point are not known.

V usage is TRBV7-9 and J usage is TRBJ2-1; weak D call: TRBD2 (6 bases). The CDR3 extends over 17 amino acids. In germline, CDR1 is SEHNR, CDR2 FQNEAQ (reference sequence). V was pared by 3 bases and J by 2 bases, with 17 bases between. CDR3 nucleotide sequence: TGTGCCAGCAGCTTGGAGGGTTCGGACCGGCCCTACAATGAGCAGTTCTTC. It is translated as CASSLEGSDRPYNEQFF. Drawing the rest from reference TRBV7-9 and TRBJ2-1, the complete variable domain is DTGVSQNPRHKITKRGQNVTFRCDPISEHNRLYWYRQTLGQGPEFLTYFQNEAQLEKSRLLSDRFSAERPKGSFSTLEIQRTEQGDSAMYLCASSLEGSDRPYNEQFFGPGTRLTVL.

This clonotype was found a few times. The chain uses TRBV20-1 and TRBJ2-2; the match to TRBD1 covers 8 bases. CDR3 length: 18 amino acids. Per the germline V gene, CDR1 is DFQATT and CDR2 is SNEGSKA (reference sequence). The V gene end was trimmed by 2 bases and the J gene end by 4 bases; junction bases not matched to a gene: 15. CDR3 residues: CSARPPRGDRSATGELFF. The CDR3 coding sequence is TGCAGTGCTAGACCGCCGAGGGGGGACAGGTCGGCCACCGGGGAGCTGTTTTTT.

As DNA, the CDR3 is TGTGCCAGCAGCCAAGATAGAGGCAACGGACTGTTTTTT. It codes for CASSQDRGNGLFF. This chain uses TRBV14 with TRBJ1-4; D remains ambiguous. Deletions cut 0 bases from V and 13 bases from J, with 12 bases between. Germline CDR1 reads SGHDN; CDR2 reads FVKESK. CDR3 length: 13 amino acids. Full variable domain (outside the CDR3, taken from reference TRBV14 and TRBJ1-4): EAGVTQFPSHSVIEKGQTVTLRCDPISGHDNLYWYRRVMGKEIKFLLHFVKESKQDESGMPNNRFLAERTGGTYSTLKVQPAELEDSGVYFCASSQDRGNGLFFGSGTQLSVL.

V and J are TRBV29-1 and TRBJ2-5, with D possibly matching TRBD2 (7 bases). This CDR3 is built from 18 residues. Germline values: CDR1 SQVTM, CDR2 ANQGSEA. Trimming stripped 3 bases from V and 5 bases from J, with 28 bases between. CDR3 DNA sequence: TGCAGCGTTGACGGTTTTGTCGGCGGGGGCCTGCGGGGGGAGACCCAGTACTTC. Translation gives CSVDGFVGGGLRGETQYF.